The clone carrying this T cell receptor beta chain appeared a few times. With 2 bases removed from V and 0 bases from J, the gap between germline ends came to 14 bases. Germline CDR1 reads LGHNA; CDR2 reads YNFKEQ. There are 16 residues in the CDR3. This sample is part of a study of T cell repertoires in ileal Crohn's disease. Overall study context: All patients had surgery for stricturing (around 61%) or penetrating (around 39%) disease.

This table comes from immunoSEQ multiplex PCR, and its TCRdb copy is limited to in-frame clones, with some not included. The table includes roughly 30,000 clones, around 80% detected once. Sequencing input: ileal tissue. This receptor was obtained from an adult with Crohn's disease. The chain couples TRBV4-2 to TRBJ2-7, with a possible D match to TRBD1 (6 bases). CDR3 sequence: CASSQRADSSSYEQYF. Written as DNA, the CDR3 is TGTGCCAGCAGCCAACGTGCGGACAGCAGCTCCTACGAGCAGTACTTC.